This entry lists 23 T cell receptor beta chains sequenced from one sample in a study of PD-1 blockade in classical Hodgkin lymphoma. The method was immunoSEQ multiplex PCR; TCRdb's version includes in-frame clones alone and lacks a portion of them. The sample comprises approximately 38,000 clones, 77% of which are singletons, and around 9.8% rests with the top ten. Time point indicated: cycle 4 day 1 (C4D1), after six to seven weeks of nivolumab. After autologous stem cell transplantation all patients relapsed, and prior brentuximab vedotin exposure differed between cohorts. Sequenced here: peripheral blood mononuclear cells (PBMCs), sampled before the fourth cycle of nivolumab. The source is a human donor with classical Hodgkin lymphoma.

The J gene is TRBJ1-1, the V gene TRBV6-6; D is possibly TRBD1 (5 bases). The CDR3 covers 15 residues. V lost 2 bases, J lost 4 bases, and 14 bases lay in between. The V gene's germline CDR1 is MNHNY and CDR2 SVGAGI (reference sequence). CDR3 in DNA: TGTGCCAGCAGTTACGATTGGGGACGTGGCACTGAAGCTTTCTTT. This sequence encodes CASSYDWGRGTEAFF.

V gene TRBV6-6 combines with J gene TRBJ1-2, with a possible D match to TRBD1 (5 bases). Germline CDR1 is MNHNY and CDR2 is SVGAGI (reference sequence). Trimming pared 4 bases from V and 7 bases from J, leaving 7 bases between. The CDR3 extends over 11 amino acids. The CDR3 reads CASSWGVGYTF. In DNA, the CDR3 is TGTGCCAGCAGTTGGGGGGTTGGCTACACCTTC.

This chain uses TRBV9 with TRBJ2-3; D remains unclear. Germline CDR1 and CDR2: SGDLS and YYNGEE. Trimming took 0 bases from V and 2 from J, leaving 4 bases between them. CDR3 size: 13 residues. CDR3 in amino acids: CASSVADTDTQYF. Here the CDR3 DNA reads TGTGCCAGCAGCGTAGCAGACACAGATACGCAGTATTTT.

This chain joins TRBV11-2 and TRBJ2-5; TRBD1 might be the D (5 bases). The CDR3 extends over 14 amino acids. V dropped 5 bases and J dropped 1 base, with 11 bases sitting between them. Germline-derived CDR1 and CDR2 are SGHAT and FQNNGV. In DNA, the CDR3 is TGTGCCAGCAGCCGTACCAGGGTCCAAGAGACCCAGTACTTC. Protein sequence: CASSRTRVQETQYF.

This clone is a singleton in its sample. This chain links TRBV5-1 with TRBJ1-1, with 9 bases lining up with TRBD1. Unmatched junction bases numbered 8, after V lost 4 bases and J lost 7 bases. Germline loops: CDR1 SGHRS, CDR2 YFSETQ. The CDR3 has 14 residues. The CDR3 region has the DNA TGCGCCAGCAGCAAGGACAGGGGACTAGGTGAAGCTTTCTTT. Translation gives CASSKDRGLGEAFF.

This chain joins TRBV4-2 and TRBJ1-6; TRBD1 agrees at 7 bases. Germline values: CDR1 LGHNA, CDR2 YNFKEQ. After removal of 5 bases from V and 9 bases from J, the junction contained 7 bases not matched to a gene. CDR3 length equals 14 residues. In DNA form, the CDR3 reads TGTGCCAGCAGCGAAACAGGGGTGGGTTCACCCCTCCACTTT. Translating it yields CASSETGVGSPLHF.

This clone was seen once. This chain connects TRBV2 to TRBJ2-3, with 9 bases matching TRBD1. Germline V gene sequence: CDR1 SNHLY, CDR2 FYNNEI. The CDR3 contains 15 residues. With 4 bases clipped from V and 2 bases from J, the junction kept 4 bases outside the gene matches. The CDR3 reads CASSVGQGFTDTQYF. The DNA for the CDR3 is TGTGCCAGCAGTGTTGGACAGGGGTTCACAGATACGCAGTATTTT.

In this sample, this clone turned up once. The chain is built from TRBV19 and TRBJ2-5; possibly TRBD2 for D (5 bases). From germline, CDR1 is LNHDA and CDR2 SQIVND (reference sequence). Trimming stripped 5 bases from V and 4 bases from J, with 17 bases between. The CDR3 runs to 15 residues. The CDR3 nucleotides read TGTGCCAGTAGTCCGGACTCTATCCGGGGAGAGACCCAGTACTTC. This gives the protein CASSPDSIRGETQYF. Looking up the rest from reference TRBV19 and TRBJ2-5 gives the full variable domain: DGGITQSPKYLFRKEGQNVTLSCEQNLNHDAMYWYRQDPGQGLRLIYYSQIVNDFQKGDIAEGYSVSREKKESFPLTVTSAQKNPTAFYLCASSPDSIRGETQYFGPGTRLLVL.

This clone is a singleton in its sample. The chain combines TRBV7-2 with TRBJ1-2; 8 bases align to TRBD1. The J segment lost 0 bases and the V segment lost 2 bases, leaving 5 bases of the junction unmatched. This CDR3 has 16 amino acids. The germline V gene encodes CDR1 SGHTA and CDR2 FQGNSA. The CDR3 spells CASSLNVDRANYGYTF. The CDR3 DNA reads TGTGCCAGCAGCTTAAATGTGGACAGGGCTAACTATGGCTACACCTTC.

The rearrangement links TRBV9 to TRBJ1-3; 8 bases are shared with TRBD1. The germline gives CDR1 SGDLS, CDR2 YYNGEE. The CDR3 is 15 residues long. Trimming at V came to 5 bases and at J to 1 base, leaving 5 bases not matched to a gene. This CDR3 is CASSAGDRSGNTIYF. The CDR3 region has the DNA TGTGCCAGCAGTGCCGGGGACAGGTCTGGAAACACCATATATTTT. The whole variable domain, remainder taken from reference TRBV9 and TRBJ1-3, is DSGVTQTPKHLITATGQRVTLRCSPRSGDLSVYWYQQSLDQGLQFLIQYYNGEERAKGNILERFSAQQFPDLHSELNLSSLELGDSALYFCASSAGDRSGNTIYFGEGSWLTVV.

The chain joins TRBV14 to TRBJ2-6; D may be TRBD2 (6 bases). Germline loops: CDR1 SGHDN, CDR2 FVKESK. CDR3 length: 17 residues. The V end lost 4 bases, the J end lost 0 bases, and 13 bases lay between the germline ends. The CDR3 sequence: CASSRGVFSSGANVLTF. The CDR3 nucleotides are TGTGCCAGCAGCCGGGGGGTCTTTAGCTCTGGGGCCAACGTCCTGACTTTC.

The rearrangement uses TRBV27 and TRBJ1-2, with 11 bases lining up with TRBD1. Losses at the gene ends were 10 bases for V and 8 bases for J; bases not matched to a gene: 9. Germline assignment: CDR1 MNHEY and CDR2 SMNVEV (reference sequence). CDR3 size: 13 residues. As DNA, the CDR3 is TGTGCCACCCTAGGACAGGGGGCGCAAGGCTACACCTTC. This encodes CATLGQGAQGYTF.

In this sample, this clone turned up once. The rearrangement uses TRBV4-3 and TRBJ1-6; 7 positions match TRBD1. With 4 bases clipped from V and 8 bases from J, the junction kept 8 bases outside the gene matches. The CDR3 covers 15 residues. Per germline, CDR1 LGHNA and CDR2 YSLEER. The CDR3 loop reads CASSLTGAEDSPLHF. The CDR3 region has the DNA TGCGCCAGCAGCCTAACAGGGGCAGAGGATTCACCCCTCCACTTT.

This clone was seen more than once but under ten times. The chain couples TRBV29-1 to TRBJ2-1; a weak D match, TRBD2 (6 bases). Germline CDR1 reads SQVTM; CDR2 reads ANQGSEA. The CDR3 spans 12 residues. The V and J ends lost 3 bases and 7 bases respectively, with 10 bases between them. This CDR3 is CSVEYGGNEQFF. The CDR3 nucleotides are TGCAGCGTTGAGTACGGGGGAAATGAGCAGTTCTTC.

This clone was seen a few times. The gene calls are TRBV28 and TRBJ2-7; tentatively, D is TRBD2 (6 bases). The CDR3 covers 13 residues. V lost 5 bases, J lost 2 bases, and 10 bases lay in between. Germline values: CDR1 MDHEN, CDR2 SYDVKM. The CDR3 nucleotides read TGTGCCAGCAGTCTACCGGGAGCCTACGAGCAGTACTTC. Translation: CASSLPGAYEQYF.

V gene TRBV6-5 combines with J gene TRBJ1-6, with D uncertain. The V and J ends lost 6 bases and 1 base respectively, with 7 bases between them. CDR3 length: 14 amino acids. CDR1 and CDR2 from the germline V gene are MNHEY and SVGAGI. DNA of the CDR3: TGTGCCAGCAGGACGGGTTCCTATAATTCACCCCTCCACTTT. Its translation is CASRTGSYNSPLHF.

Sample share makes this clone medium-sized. CDR3 nucleotides: TGTGCTACTGAGCCCCAGCATTTT. Translated, it gives CATEPQHF. The rearrangement joins TRBV12-5 to TRBJ1-5; D uncertain. There are 8 residues in the CDR3. Germline CDR1 is LGHNT and CDR2 is FRNRAP. Trimming removed 10 bases at V and 8 bases at J, with 3 bases between. The variable domain in full, completed from reference TRBV12-5 and TRBJ1-5, reads DARVTQTPRHKVTEMGQEVTMRCQPILGHNTVFWYRQTMMQGLELLAYFRNRAPLDDSGMPKDRFSAEMPDATLATLKIQPSEPRDSAVYFCATEPQHFGDGTRLSIL.

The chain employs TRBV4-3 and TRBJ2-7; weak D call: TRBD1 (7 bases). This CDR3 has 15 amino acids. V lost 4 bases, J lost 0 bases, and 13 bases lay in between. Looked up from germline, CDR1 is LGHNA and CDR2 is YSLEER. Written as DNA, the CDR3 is TGCGCCAGCAGCCCCTTCAGGGGGGTCTCCTACGAGCAGTACTTC. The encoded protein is CASSPFRGVSYEQYF.

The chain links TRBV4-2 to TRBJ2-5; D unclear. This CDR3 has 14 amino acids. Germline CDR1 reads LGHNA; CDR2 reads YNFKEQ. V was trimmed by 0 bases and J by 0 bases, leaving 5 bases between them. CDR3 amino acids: CASSQEENQETQYF. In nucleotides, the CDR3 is TGTGCCAGCAGCCAAGAGGAGAACCAAGAGACCCAGTACTTC.

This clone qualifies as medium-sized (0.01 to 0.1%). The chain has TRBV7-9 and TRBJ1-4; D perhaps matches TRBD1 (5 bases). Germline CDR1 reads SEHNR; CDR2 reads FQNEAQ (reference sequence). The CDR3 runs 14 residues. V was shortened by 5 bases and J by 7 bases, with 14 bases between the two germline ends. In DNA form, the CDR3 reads TGTGCCAGCAGCCCAGGGAAGGGGATTGAAAAACTGTTTTTT. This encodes CASSPGKGIEKLFF.

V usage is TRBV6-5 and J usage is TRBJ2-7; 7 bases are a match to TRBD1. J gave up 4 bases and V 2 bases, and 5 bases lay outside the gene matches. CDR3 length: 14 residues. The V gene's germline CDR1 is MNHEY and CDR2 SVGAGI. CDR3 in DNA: TGTGCCAGCAGTTACCCAGGGGGAGCATACGAGCAGTACTTC. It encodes CASSYPGGAYEQYF.

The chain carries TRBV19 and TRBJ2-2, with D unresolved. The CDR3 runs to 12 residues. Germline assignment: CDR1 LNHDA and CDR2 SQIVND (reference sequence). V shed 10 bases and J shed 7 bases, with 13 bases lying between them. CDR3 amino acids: CATYRSYGELFF. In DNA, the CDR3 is TGTGCCACCTATAGAAGCTACGGGGAGCTGTTTTTT.

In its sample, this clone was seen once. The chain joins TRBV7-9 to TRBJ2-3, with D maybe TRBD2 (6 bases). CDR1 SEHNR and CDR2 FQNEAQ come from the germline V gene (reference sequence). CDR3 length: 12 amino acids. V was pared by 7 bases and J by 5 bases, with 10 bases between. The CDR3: CASIPAGDTQYF. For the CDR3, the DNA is TGTGCCAGCATCCCAGCGGGAGATACGCAGTATTTT.